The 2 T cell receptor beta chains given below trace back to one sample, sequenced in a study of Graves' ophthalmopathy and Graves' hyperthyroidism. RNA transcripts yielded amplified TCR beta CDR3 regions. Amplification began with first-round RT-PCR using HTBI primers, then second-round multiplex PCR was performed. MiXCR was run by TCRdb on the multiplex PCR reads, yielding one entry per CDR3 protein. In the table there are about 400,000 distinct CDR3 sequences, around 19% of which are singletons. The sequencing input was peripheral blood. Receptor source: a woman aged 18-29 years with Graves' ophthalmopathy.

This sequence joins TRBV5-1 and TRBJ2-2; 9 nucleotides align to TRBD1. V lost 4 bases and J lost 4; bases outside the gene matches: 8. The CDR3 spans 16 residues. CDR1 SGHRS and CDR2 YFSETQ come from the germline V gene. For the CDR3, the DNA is TGCGCCAGCAGCCGATTACAGGGGGCCGGCACCGGGGAGCTGTTTTTT. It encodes CASSRLQGAGTGELFF.

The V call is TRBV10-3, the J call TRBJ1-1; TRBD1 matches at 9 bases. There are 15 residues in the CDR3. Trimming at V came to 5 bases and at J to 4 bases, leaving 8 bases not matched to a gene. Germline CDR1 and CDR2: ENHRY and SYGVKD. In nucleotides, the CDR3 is TGTGCCATCAGTCCACCGGGACAGGGCTCCACTGAAGCTTTCTTT. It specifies CAISPPGQGSTEAFF.